This T cell receptor (delta chain) was observed in a study of gamma-delta T cells after stem cell transplantation. Germline V gives CDR1 GEAIGNYY, CDR2 EKD. This CDR3 has 18 residues. The J segment lost 2 bases and the V segment lost 0 bases, leaving 2 bases of the junction unmatched. TCRdb fed the RT-PCR reads into CATT to redo clone calling. The sample records 8,500 to 13,000 delta-chain clones, around 1.4% being singletons. This clone showed up many times. The genes are TRDV2 and TRDJ3, with 11 bases lining up with TRDD3. Material: gamma-delta T cells. The TCR comes from a human donor. It is not recorded whose cells these are; they may come from a transplant donor. The CDR3 DNA follows: TGTGCCTGTGACACCGCTGGGGGATACACCTGGGACACCCGACAGATGTTTTTC. Encoded protein: CACDTAGGYTWDTRQMFF.